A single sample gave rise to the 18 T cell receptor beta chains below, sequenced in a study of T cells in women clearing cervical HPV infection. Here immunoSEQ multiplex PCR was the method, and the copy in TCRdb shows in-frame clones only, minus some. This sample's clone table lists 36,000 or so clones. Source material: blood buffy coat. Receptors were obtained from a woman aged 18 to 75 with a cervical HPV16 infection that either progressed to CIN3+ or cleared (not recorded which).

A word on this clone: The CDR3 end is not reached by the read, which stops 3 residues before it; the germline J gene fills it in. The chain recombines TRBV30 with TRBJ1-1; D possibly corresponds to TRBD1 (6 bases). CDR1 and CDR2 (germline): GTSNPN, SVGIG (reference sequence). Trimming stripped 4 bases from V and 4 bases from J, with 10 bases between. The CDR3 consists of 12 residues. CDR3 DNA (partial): TGTGCCTGGAAACAGGGAAGCACTGAA. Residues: CAWKQGSTE. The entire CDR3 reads CAWKQGSTEAFF.

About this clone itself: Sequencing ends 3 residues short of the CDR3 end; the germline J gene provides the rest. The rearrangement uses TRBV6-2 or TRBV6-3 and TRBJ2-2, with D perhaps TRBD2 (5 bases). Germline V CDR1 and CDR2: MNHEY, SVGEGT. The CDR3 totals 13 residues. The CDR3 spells CASSYRVGEKLFF. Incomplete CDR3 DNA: TGTGCCAGCAGTTACAGGGTCGGGGAAAAG.

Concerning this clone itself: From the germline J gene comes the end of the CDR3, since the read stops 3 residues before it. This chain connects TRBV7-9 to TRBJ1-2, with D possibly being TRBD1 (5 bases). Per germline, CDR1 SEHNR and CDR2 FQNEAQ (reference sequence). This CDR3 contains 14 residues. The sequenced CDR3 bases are TGTGCCAGCAGCTCGGGACTAGGCACAGATACC. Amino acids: CASSSGLGTDT. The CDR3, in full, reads CASSSGLGTDTYTF.

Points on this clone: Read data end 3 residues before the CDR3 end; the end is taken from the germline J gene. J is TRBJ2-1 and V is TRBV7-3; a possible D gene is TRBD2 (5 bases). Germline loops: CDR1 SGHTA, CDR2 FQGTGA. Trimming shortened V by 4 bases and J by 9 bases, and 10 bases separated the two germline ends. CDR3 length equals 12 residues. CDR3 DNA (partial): TGTGCCAGCAGCTCGCGGGCGGGTGAG. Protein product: CASSSRAGE. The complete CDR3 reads CASSSRAGEQFF.

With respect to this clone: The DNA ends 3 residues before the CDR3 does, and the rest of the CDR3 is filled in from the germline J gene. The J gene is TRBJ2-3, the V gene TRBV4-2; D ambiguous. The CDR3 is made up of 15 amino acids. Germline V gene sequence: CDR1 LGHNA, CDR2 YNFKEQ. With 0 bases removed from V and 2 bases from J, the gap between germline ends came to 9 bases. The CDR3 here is CASSQELTPTDTQYF. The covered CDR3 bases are TGTGCCAGCAGCCAAGAACTCACTCCCACAGATACG.

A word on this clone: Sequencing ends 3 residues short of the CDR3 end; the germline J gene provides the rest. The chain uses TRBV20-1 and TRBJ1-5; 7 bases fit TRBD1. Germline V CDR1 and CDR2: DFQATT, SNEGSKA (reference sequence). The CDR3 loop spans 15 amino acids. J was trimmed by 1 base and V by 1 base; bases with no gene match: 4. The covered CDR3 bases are TGCAGTGCTAGAGCGCCGGGACAGAGCAATCAGCCC. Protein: CSARAPGQSNQP. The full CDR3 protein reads CSARAPGQSNQPQHF.

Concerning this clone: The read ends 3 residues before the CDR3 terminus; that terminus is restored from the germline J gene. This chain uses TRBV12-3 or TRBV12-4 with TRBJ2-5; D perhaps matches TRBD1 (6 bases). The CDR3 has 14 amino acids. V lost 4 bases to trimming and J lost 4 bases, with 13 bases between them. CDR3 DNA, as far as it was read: TGTGCCAGCAGTTCCAGGGGTACGCGAGAGACC. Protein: CASSSRGTRET. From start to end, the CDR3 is CASSSRGTRETQYF.

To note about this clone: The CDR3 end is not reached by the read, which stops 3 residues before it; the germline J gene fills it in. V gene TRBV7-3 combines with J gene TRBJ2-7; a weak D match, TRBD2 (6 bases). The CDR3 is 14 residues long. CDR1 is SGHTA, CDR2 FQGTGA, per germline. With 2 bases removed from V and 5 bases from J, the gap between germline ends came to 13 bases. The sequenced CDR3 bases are TGTGCCAGCAGCTTAGGGGGACTTCGCGACGAG. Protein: CASSLGGLRDE. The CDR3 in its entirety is CASSLGGLRDEQYF.

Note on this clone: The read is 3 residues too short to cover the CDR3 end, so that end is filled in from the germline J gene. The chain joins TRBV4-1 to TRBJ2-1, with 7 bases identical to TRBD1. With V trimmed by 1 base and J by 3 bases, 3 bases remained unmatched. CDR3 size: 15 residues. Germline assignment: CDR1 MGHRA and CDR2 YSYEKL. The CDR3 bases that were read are TGCGCCAGCAGCCAAGGAGGACAGGTCTACAATGAG. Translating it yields CASSQGGQVYNE. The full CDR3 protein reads CASSQGGQVYNEQFF.

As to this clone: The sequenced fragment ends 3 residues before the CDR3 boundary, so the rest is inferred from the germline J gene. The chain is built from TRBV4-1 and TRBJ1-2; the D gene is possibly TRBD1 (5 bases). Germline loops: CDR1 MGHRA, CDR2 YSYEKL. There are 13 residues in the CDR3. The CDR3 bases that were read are TGCGCCAGCAGCCTTGGGGGGAGAGGAGGC. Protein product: CASSLGGRGG. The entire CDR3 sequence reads CASSLGGRGGYTF.

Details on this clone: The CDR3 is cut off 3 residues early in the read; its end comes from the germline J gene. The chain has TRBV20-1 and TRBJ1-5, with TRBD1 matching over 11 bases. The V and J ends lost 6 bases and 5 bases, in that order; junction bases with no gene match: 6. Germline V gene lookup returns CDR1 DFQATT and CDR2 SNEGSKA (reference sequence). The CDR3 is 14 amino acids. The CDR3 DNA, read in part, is TGCAGTGCGCCGGGACAGGGGGATTATCAGCCC. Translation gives CSAPGQGDYQP. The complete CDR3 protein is CSAPGQGDYQPQHF.

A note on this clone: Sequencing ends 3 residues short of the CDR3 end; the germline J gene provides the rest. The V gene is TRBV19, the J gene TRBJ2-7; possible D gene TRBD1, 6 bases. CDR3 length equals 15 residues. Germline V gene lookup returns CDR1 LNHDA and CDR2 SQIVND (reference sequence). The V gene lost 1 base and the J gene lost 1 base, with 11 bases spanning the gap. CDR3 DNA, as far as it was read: TGTGCCAGTAGTATAGGAGGACAGTGGTCCTACGAG. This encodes CASSIGGQWSYE. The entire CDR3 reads CASSIGGQWSYEQYF.

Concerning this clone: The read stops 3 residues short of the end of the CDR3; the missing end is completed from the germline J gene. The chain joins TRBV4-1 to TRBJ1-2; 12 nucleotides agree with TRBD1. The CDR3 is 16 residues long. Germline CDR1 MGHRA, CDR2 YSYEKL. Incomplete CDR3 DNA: TGCGCCAGCAGACAGGGACAGGGGGCTTCTGTTAAGGGC. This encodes CASRQGQGASVKG. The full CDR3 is CASRQGQGASVKGYTF.

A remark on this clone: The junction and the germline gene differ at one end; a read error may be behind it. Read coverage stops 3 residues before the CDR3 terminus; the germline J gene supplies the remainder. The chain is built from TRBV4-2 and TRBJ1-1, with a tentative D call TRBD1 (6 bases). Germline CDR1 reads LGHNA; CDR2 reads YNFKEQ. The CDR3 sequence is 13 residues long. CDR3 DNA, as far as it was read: TGCGCCAGCAGCCAAGAACAGGGCCGTGAA. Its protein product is CASSQEQGRE. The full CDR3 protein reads CASSQEQGREAFF.

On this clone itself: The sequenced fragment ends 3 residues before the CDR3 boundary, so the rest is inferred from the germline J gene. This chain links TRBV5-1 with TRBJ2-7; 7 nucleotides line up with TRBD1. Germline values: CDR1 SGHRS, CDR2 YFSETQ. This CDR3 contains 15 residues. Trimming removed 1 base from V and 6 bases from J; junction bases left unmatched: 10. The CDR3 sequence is CASSLLGRGNSEQYF. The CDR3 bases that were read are TGCGCCAGCAGCTTGCTAGGCAGGGGGAACAGCGAG.

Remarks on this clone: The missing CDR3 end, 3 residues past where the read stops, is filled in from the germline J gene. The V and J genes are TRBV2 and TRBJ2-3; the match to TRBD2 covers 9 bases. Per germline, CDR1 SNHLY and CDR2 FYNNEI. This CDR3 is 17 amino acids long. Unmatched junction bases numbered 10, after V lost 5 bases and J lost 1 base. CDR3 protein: CASSPRAGGRRTDTQYF. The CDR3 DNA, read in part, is TGTGCCAGCAGTCCTCGGGCGGGGGGGCGGCGCACAGATACG. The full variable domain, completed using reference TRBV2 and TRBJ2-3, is EPEVTQTPSHQVTQMGQEVILRCVPISNHLYFYWYRQILGQKVEFLVSFYNNEISEKSEIFDDQFSVERPDGSNFTLKIRSTKLEDSAMYFCASSPRAGGRRTDTQYFGPGTRLTVL.

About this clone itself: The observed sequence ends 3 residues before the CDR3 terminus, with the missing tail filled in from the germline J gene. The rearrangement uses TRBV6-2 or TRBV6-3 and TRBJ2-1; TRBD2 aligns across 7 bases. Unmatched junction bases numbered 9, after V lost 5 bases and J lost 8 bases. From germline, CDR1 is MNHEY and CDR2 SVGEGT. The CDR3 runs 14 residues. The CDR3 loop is CASSSSGGSDEQFF. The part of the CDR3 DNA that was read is TGTGCCAGCAGTAGCTCCGGGGGGAGCGATGAG.

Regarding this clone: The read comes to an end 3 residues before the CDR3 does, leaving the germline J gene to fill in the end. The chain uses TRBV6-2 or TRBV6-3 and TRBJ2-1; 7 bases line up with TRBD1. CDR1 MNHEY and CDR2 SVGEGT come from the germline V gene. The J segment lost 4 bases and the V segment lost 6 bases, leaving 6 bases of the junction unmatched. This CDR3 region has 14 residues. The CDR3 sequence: CASRTGTAYNEQFF. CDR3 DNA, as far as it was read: TGTGCCAGCAGAACCGGGACAGCATACAATGAG.